What follows are 2 T cell receptor beta chains derived from one specimen sequenced in a study of CD8 T cells in ankylosing spondylitis. No antigen has been assigned to these receptors. TCRdb called the 5' RACE reads again in MiXCR, with one record for every CDR3 protein. The sample has roughly 350,000 distinct CDR3 sequences, 7% to 9% seen once; the top ten hold more than 14%. The study, taken as a whole, reports: Within ankylosing spondylitis blood, a TCR beta motif made up of eight or nine highly homologous variants appeared to be characteristic.

The sequenced material came from blood, either unsorted or a sorted T cell fraction (not recorded which). These receptors were taken from a male donor with ankylosing spondylitis.

This clonotype was detected only a few times. CDR3 DNA: TGCGCCAGCAGTGAGGGACAGGGGAGGGACGAGCAGTACTTC. This encodes CASSEGQGRDEQYF. The chain carries TRBV10-1 and TRBJ2-7; 9 bases line up with TRBD1. There are 14 residues in the CDR3. With 2 bases clipped from V and 5 bases from J, the junction kept 4 bases outside the gene matches. The V gene's germline CDR1 is WNHNN and CDR2 SYGVQD (reference sequence).

This clonotype was found a few times. This chain joins TRBV3-1 and TRBJ1-1, with a possible D match to TRBD1 (5 bases). CDR1 LGHDT and CDR2 YNNKEL come from the germline V gene (reference sequence). Trimming removed 1 base from V and 6 bases from J, with 9 bases in between. The CDR3 is 13 amino acids. The CDR3 loop is CASSQGQGAEAFF. DNA for the CDR3: TGTGCCAGCAGCCAAGGGCAGGGTGCTGAAGCTTTCTTT.